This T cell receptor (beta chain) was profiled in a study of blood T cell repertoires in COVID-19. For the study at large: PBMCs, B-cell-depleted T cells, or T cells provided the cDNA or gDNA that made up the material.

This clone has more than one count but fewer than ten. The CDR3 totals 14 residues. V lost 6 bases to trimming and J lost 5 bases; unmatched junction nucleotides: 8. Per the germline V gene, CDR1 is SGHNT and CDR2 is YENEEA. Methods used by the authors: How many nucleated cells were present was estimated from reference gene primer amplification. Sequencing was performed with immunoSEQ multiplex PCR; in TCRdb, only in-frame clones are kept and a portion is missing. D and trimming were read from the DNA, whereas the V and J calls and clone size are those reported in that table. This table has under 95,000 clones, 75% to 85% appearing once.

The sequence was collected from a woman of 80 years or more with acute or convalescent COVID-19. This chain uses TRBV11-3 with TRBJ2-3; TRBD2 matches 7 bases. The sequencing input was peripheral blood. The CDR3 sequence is CASRESGIQDTQYF. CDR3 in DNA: TGTGCCAGCAGAGAGAGCGGGATTCAAGATACGCAGTATTTT.